This TCR beta chain was found in a study of blood T cell repertoires in COVID-19. Study information: Researchers got acute and convalescent COVID-19 samples from the United States, Italy and Spain. Sample material is recorded as cDNA or gDNA derived from T cells, B-cell-depleted T cells, or PBMCs.

The CDR3 is 17 amino acids. Per the original methods: Cell counts per sample came from amplifying reference gene primers. Here immunoSEQ multiplex PCR was the method, and the copy in TCRdb shows in-frame clones only, minus some. The V and J calls and clone size come from that table; D and trimming were worked out from the DNA. The sample consists of some 250,000 clones, about 86% of them appearing once. This clone has more than one count but fewer than ten. This sequence joins TRBV21-1 and TRBJ1-6; the listed D gene, TRBD1, was not tested against the DNA. TRBV21-1 is flagged as a pseudogene. Sequenced input: peripheral blood. This clonotype originated in a woman aged 25 to 39 who had recovered from COVID-19. The CDR3 DNA sequence: TGTGCCAGCAGCAAAGATGTGACGGCAGGTAGTGTTTCACCCCTCCACTTT. This encodes CASSKDVTAGSVSPLHF.